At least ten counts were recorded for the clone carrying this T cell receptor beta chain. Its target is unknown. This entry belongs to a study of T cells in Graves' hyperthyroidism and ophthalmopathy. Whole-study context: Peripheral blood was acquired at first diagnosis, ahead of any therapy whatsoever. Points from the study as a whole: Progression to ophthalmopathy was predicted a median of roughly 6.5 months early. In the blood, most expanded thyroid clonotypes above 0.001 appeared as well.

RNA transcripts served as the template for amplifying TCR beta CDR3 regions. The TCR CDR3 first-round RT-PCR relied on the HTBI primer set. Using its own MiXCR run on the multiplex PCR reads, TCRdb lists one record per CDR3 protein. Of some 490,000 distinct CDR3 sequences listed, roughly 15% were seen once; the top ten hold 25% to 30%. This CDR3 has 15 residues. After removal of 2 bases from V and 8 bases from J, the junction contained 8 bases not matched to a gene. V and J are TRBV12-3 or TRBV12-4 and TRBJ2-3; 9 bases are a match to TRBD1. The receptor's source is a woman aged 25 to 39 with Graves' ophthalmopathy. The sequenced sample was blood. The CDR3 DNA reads TGTGCCAGCAGTTTATCCGGGACAGGGAAGGGTACGCAGTATTTT. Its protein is CASSLSGTGKGTQYF.